The 30 T cell receptor beta chains listed next were all sequenced from one sample in a study of shared clonotypes between healthy human individuals. The repertoire was sequenced with immunoSEQ multiplex PCR; TCRdb's copy has only in-frame clones and lacks some. The sample records millions of clones, around 90% being singletons. The specimen was naive CD4+ T cells sorted from blood. Described subset: CD45RA+ positively selected. These receptors originate from a man between 18 and 29 years old in good health.

The rearrangement joins TRBV5-1 to TRBJ2-7, with 9 positions matching TRBD2. After removal of 5 bases from V and 4 bases from J, the junction contained 13 bases not matched to a gene. The CDR3 runs to 16 residues. Germline-derived CDR1 and CDR2 are SGHRS and YFSETQ. CDR3 in DNA: TGCGCCAGCAGTTATCGCGGGGGGGCTTCCGGGTACGAGCAGTACTTC. Translation gives CASSYRGGASGYEQYF.

The sample holds one count of this clone. The chain has TRBV4-3 and TRBJ2-1, with a possible D match to TRBD2 (6 bases). The CDR3 contains 15 residues. Germline loops: CDR1 LGHNA, CDR2 YSLEER. Trimming stripped 2 bases from V and 8 bases from J, with 16 bases between. CDR3 protein: CASSQRTGEYDEQFF. The DNA of the CDR3 is TGCGCCAGCAGCCAAAGAACGGGAGAGTACGATGAGCAGTTCTTC.

J is TRBJ2-3 and V is TRBV7-2; the D is unclear. CDR1 is SGHTA, CDR2 FQGNSA, per germline. This CDR3 contains 14 residues. V lost 0 bases, J lost 4 bases, and 8 bases lay in between. The DNA for the CDR3 is TGTGCCAGCAGCTTAGCACGGAGCGCAGATACGCAGTATTTT. It codes for CASSLARSADTQYF.

The genes are TRBV18 and TRBJ2-1; a possible D gene is TRBD1 (5 bases). The CDR3 has 13 amino acids. V was clipped by 0 bases and J by 12 bases, with 12 bases between them. CDR1 and CDR2 (germline): KGHSH, LQKENI. In nucleotides, the CDR3 is TGTGCCAGCTCACCACCATCACAGGATGGGCAGTTCTTC. This sequence encodes CASSPPSQDGQFF.

The J gene is TRBJ1-6, the V gene TRBV30; no firm D call. The CDR3 sequence is 15 residues long. V was pared by 1 base and J by 2 bases, with 9 bases between. CDR1 GTSNPN and CDR2 SVGIG come from the germline V gene (reference sequence). CDR3 protein: CAWSGTVAYNSPLHF. CDR3 sequence (DNA): TGTGCCTGGAGTGGAACAGTTGCCTATAATTCACCCCTCCACTTT.

The rearrangement uses TRBV2 and TRBJ2-7, with 7 bases lining up with TRBD1. J was trimmed by 0 bases and V by 7 bases; bases with no gene match: 3. This CDR3 is built from 13 residues. Germline lookup yields CDR1 SNHLY and CDR2 FYNNEI. The CDR3 reads CASNRQGSYEQYF. The CDR3 coding sequence is TGTGCCAGCAATCGACAGGGCTCCTACGAGCAGTACTTC.

This clone showed up just a few times. The genes are TRBV28 and TRBJ1-1; no firm D call. From germline, CDR1 is MDHEN and CDR2 SYDVKM. With 5 bases removed from V and 4 bases from J, the gap between germline ends came to 5 bases. The CDR3 has 11 amino acids. In DNA, the CDR3 is TGTGCCAGCAGTGTAAGCACTGAAGCTTTCTTT. Protein product: CASSVSTEAFF.

The J gene is TRBJ1-5, the V gene TRBV6-5; 7 positions match TRBD1. Germline V CDR1 and CDR2: MNHEY, SVGAGI. The ends lost 6 bases at V and 6 bases at J; junction bases unmatched: 5. This CDR3 spans 13 amino acids. The CDR3 is CASRAEGAQPQHF. The CDR3 DNA reads TGTGCCAGCAGAGCTGAGGGGGCTCAGCCCCAGCATTTT.

The chain links TRBV6-6 to TRBJ2-7; D remains unclear. The germline V and J ends were trimmed by 0 bases and 5 bases, with 17 bases remaining between them. The CDR3 sequence is 16 residues long. CDR1 and CDR2 (germline): MNHNY, SVGAGI (reference sequence). The chain's CDR3 is CASSYSRTDPTDEQYF. In DNA form, the CDR3 reads TGTGCCAGCAGTTACTCCCGGACGGACCCCACTGACGAGCAGTACTTC.

This chain joins TRBV6-6 and TRBJ1-6; TRBD1 might be the D (5 bases). The CDR3 sequence is 15 residues long. V was clipped by 0 bases and J by 10 bases, with 13 bases between them. CDR1 is MNHNY, CDR2 SVGAGI, per germline (reference sequence). The CDR3 reads CASSYSGRVSSPLHF. The DNA of the CDR3 is TGTGCCAGCAGTTACTCTGGCAGGGTTTCATCACCCCTCCACTTT.

V and J are TRBV5-1 and TRBJ2-3, with 8 positions matching TRBD1. Germline-derived CDR1 and CDR2 are SGHRS and YFSETQ. V dropped 2 bases and J dropped 5; count of bases not matched to a gene: 7. The CDR3 loop spans 15 amino acids. Here the CDR3 reads CASSFQGASLDTQYF. The CDR3 DNA follows: TGCGCCAGCAGCTTTCAGGGGGCATCTTTAGATACGCAGTATTTT.

The rearrangement joins TRBV6-5 to TRBJ1-2, with no clear D. Germline-derived CDR1 and CDR2 are MNHEY and SVGAGI. V lost 9 bases, J lost 2 bases, and 13 bases lay in between. This CDR3 has 13 amino acids. In nucleotides, the CDR3 is TGTGCCAGTGCGAGACTGGGAAACTATGGCTACACCTTC. It specifies CASARLGNYGYTF.

V and J are TRBV5-6 and TRBJ1-1, with 7 positions matching TRBD1. Germline loops: CDR1 SGHDT, CDR2 YYEEEE. The V segment lost 6 bases and the J segment 6 bases; nucleotides outside the gene matches: 17. This CDR3 has 16 residues. This chain's CDR3 is CASKDRSRTGRPEAFF. The CDR3 nucleotides are TGTGCCAGCAAGGATCGATCTCGGACAGGCCGCCCTGAAGCTTTCTTT.

The V call is TRBV18, the J call TRBJ1-1; D unresolved. V was pared by 5 bases and J by 11 bases, with 15 bases between. The CDR3 contains 12 residues. Germline V gives CDR1 KGHSH, CDR2 LQKENI. CDR3 sequence (DNA): TGTGCCAGCTCAACATATGGGGAGGCCGCTTTCTTT. This encodes CASSTYGEAAFF.

This rearrangement joins TRBV11-3 to TRBJ2-5; TRBD2 matches 9 bases. The germline V gene encodes CDR1 SGHNT and CDR2 YENEEA. The V segment lost 5 bases and the J segment 5 bases; nucleotides outside the gene matches: 6. The CDR3 spans 14 residues. CDR3 in DNA: TGTGCCAGCAGCCCAGCGGGGGGCTCGGAGACCCAGTACTTC. Residues: CASSPAGGSETQYF.

In this sample, this clone turned up a few times. The same CDR3 arises from other DNA sequences in this sample as well. V gene TRBV30 combines with J gene TRBJ1-5; a weak D match, TRBD1 (6 bases). The CDR3 contains 14 residues. Deletions cut 2 bases from V and 2 bases from J, with 10 bases between. Germline CDR1 GTSNPN, CDR2 SVGIG (reference sequence). The CDR3 sequence: CAWSQGKGNQPQHF. In DNA form, the CDR3 reads TGTGCCTGGAGTCAGGGGAAAGGCAATCAGCCCCAGCATTTT.

The CDR3 nucleotides are TGTGCCAGTAGTACACTCAGTAATAGCAATCAGCCCCAGCATTTT. Its translation: CASSTLSNSNQPQHF. V and J are TRBV19 and TRBJ1-5; D gene uncertain. CDR3 size: 15 residues. Germline V CDR1 and CDR2: LNHDA, SQIVND (reference sequence). V was cut by 4 bases and J by 0 bases, with 10 bases left in between.

This chain joins TRBV5-4 and TRBJ2-3, with 11 positions matching TRBD2. The CDR3 has 17 residues. The germline gives CDR1 SGHNT, CDR2 YYREEE (reference sequence). The V segment lost 4 bases and the J segment 2 bases; nucleotides outside the gene matches: 9. CDR3 in amino acids: CASSVPSGGTLTDTQYF. CDR3 in DNA: TGTGCCAGCAGCGTCCCTAGCGGGGGGACGCTCACAGATACGCAGTATTTT.

Only a few counts were recorded for this clone. The rearrangement joins TRBV30 to TRBJ1-5; TRBD1 might be the D (5 bases). V lost 6 bases to trimming and J lost 9 bases, with 21 bases between them. The CDR3 loop spans 14 amino acids. Looked up from germline, CDR1 is GTSNPN and CDR2 is SVGIG (reference sequence). This CDR3 reads CACSATGPDGPQHF. CDR3 DNA: TGTGCCTGTTCAGCCACAGGACCCGACGGGCCCCAGCATTTT.

This rearrangement joins TRBV2 to TRBJ2-5; D gene uncertain. The CDR3 length is 13 residues. Trimming cost V 7 bases and J 0 bases, with 9 bases left between them. Germline V gene lookup returns CDR1 SNHLY and CDR2 FYNNEI. CDR3 region: CASKDWHQETQYF. Written as DNA, the CDR3 is TGTGCCAGCAAGGATTGGCACCAAGAGACCCAGTACTTC.

The rearrangement uses TRBV4-2 and TRBJ2-2; 9 nucleotides agree with TRBD2. The V segment lost 5 bases and the J segment 2 bases; nucleotides outside the gene matches: 6. The CDR3 spans 16 residues. Looked up from germline, CDR1 is LGHNA and CDR2 is YNFKEQ. DNA of the CDR3: TGTGCCAGCAGCTTAACTAGCGGGTATAACACCGGGGAGCTGTTTTTT. Its protein product is CASSLTSGYNTGELFF.

This clone was found a few times. The chain links TRBV5-1 to TRBJ1-3; D remains ambiguous. The CDR3 has 15 amino acids. Germline V gives CDR1 SGHRS, CDR2 YFSETQ. V lost 7 bases, J lost 4 bases, and 18 bases lay in between. The CDR3 region has the DNA TGCGCCAGCCCGTCCCGTTATCCCTCAGGAAACACCATATATTTT. This codes for CASPSRYPSGNTIYF.

V and J are TRBV19 and TRBJ1-2; D gene unclear. The CDR3 sequence is 15 residues long. The germline V and J ends were trimmed by 8 bases and 0 bases, with 16 bases remaining between them. Germline values: CDR1 LNHDA, CDR2 SQIVND (reference sequence). The CDR3 DNA follows: TGTGCCAGTTCAGACGTAGGGAACTCTAACTATGGCTACACCTTC. It is translated as CASSDVGNSNYGYTF.

This sequence joins TRBV10-3 and TRBJ2-3, with TRBD2 matching over 9 bases. Trimming took 0 bases from V and 3 from J; bases not matched to a gene: 7. Germline CDR1 and CDR2: ENHRY and SYGVKD. CDR3 length equals 17 residues. CDR3 in DNA: TGTGCCATCAGTGAGTCGGGGCTAGCGGGATATACAGATACGCAGTATTTT. This codes for CAISESGLAGYTDTQYF.

Remarks on this clone: Different DNA sequences within this sample yield the same CDR3. The chain is built from TRBV10-3 and TRBJ2-7; D gene uncertain. Deletions cut 5 bases from V and 0 bases from J, with 5 bases between. The length of the CDR3 is 12 residues. CDR1 is ENHRY and CDR2 is SYGVKD in the germline V gene. The CDR3 is CAISSSSYEQYF. CDR3 nucleotides: TGTGCCATCAGTAGCAGCTCCTACGAGCAGTACTTC.

The chain uses TRBV10-1 and TRBJ2-5; 12 nucleotides line up with TRBD2. J lost 0 bases, V lost 2 bases, and 1 base had no gene match. The V gene's germline CDR1 is WNHNN and CDR2 SYGVQD (reference sequence). The CDR3 is made up of 16 amino acids. The CDR3 region is CASSEGLAGNQETQYF. The CDR3 DNA reads as TGCGCCAGCAGTGAGGGACTAGCGGGGAACCAAGAGACCCAGTACTTC.

The rearrangement links TRBV2 to TRBJ1-2, with TRBD1 matching over 8 bases. The CDR3 contains 15 residues. Losses at the gene ends were 6 bases for V and 0 bases for J; bases not matched to a gene: 6. Germline V gives CDR1 SNHLY, CDR2 FYNNEI. The CDR3: CASRTGQGPNYGYTF. The CDR3 nucleotides read TGTGCCAGCAGGACCGGACAGGGACCTAACTATGGCTACACCTTC.

This clone was detected only a few times. The gene calls are TRBV5-5 and TRBJ1-1; D remains unclear. This CDR3 has 14 residues. With 7 bases removed from V and 2 bases from J, the gap between germline ends came to 15 bases. Per germline, CDR1 SGHKS and CDR2 YYEKEE (reference sequence). The CDR3 sequence is CASGFPGLNTEAFF. In DNA, the CDR3 is TGTGCCAGCGGATTCCCGGGCCTTAACACTGAAGCTTTCTTT.

The chain joins TRBV6-5 to TRBJ1-1; no firm D call. Trimming removed 2 bases at V and 0 bases at J, with 7 bases between. Germline CDR1 MNHEY, CDR2 SVGAGI. The CDR3 contains 14 residues. The CDR3, as DNA: TGTGCCAGCAGTTACGGGTCGGTGAACACTGAAGCTTTCTTT. It yields the protein CASSYGSVNTEAFF.

The gene calls are TRBV19 and TRBJ1-2; 9 nucleotides line up with TRBD1. Germline assignment: CDR1 LNHDA and CDR2 SQIVND (reference sequence). Trimming cost V 7 bases and J 2 bases; bases outside gene matches: 5. This CDR3 contains 14 residues. In DNA, the CDR3 is TGTGCCAGTAACCACGACAGGGGGAACTATGGCTACACCTTC. Translated: CASNHDRGNYGYTF.